This entry describes one TCR beta chain. Its antigen is unknown. This sample was taken from a study of naive and memory T cell subsets. Study results and limitations: Possibly reflecting memory cells re-expressing CD45RA, a few larger clonotypes occurred in naive repertoires, especially CD8.

An equimolar mix of two oligonucleotides served as the beta constant-region primer for TRBC1 and TRBC2. Four rounds of PCR amplified the ligated cDNA using nested alpha and beta constant-region primers plus SP2. An oligonucleotide with the SP2 primer and a 12-nucleotide UMI was ligated to the cDNA 3' end. One entry per CDR3 protein results from TCRdb running MiXCR on the UMI-ligation and nested PCR reads. The sample lists 120,000 to 150,000 distinct CDR3 sequences, approximately 21% occurring once. Four subsets defined by CD45RA and CD27 were sorted after CD3, CD4, CD8 and live/dead staining. This TCR was recovered from a human donor in good health. The source material was naive CD8+ T cells from blood.

The CDR3 is CASGTGPYNSPLHF. The CDR3 DNA reads as TGTGCCAGCGGTACGGGGCCCTATAATTCACCCCTCCACTTT. The chain carries TRBV28 and TRBJ1-6, with TRBD1 as a possible D gene (5 bases). In germline, CDR1 is MDHEN, CDR2 SYDVKM. V dropped 8 bases and J dropped 2 bases, with 10 bases sitting between them. This CDR3 comprises 14 residues.